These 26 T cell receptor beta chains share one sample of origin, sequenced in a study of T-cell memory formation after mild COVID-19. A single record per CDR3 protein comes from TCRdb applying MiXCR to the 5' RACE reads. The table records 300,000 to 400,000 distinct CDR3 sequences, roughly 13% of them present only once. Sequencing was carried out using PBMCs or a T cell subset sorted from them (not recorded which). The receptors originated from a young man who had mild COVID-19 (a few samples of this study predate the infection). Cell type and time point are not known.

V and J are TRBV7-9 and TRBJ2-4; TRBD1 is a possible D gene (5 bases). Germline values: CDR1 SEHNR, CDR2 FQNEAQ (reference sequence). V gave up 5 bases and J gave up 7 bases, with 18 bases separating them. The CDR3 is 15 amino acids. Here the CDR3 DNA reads TGTGCCAGCAGCCCCCTTACAGGCCAAACGAACATTCAGTACTTC. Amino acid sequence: CASSPLTGQTNIQYF.

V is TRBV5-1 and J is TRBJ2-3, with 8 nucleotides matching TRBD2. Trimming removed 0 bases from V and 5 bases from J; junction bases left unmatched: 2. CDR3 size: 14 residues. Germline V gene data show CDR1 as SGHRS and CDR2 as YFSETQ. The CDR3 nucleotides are TGCGCCAGCAGCTTGGGGCGGGGGGAAGATACGCAGTATTTT. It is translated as CASSLGRGEDTQYF. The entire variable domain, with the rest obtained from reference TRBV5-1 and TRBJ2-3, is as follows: KAGVTQTPRYLIKTRGQQVTLSCSPISGHRSVSWYQQTPGQGLQFLFEYFSETQRNKGNFPGRFSGRQFSNSRSEMNVSTLELGDSALYLCASSLGRGEDTQYFGPGTRLTVL.

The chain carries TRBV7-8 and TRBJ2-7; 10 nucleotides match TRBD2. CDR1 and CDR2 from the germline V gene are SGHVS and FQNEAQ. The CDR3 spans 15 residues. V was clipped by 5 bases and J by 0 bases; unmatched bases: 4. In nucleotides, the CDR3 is TGTGCCAGCAGCACACTAGCGGGAAGCTCCTACGAGCAGTACGTC. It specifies CASSTLAGSSYEQYV.

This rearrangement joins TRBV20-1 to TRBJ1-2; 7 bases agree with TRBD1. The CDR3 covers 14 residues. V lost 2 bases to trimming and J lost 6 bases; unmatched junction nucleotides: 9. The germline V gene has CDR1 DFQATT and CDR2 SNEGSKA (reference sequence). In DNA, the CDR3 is TGCAGTGCTAGACGAGACAGGGTGAGGGATGGCTACACCTTC. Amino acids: CSARRDRVRDGYTF.

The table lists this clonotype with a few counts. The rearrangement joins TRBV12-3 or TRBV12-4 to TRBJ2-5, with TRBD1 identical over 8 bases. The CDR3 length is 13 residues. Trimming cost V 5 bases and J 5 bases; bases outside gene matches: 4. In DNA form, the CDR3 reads TGTGCCAGCAGTCATACAGGGGGTGAGACCCAGTACTTC. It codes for CASSHTGGETQYF.

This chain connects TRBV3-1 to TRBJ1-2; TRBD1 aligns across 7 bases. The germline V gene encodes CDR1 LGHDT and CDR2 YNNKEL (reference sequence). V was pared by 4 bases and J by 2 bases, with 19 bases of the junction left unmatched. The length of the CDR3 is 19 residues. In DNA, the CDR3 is TGTGCCAGCAGCCCAGGGGGAGGGACTACTCTCTTTTTAAACTATGGCTACACCTTC. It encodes CASSPGGGTTLFLNYGYTF. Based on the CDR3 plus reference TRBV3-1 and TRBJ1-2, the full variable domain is DTAVSQTPKYLVTQMGNDKSIKCEQNLGHDTMYWYKQDSKKFLKIMFSYNNKELIINETVPNRFSPKSPDKAHLNLHINSLELGDSAVYFCASSPGGGTTLFLNYGYTFGSGTRLTVV.

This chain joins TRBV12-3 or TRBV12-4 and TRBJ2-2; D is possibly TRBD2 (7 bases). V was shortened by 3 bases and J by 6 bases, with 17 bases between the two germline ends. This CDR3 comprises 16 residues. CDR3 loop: CASSLSGGAGPGELFF. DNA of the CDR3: TGTGCCAGCAGTTTGTCGGGGGGCGCAGGACCCGGGGAGCTGTTTTTT.

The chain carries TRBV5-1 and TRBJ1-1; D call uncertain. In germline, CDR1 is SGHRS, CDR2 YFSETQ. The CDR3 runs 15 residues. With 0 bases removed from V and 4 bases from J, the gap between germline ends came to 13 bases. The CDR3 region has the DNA TGCGCCAGCAGCTTGGAGGCGGTCGCTCCCACTGAAGCTTTCTTT. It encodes CASSLEAVAPTEAFF.

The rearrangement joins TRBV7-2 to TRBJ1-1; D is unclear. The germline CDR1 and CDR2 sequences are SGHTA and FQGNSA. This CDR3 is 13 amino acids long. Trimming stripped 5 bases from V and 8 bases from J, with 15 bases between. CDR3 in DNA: TGTGCCAGCAGCCCCGGACGTTACGGGGAAGCTTTCTTT. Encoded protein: CASSPGRYGEAFF. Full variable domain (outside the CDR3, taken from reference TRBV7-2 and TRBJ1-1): GAGVSQSPSNKVTEKGKDVELRCDPISGHTALYWYRQSLGQGLEFLIYFQGNSAPDKSGLPSDRFSAERTGGSVSTLTIQRTQQEDSAVYLCASSPGRYGEAFFGQGTRLTVV.

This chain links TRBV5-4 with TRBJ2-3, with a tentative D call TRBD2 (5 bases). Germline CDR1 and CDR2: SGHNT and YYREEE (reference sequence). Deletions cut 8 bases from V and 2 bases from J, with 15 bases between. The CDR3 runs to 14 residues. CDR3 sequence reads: CASSPFGDTDTQYF. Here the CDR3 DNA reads TGTGCCAGTAGCCCGTTCGGGGACACAGATACGCAGTATTTT.

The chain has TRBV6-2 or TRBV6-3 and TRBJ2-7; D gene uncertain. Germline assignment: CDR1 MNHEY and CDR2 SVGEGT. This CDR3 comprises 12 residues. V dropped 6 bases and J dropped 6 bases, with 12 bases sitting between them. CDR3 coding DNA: TGTGCCAGCAGGAGATTGGGCAGCGAGCAGTACGTC. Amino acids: CASRRLGSEQYV.

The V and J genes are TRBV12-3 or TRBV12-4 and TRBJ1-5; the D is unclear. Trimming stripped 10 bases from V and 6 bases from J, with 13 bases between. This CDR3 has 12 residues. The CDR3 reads CATLRRSQPQHF. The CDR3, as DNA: TGTGCCACGCTGCGGCGGTCTCAGCCCCAGCATTTT.

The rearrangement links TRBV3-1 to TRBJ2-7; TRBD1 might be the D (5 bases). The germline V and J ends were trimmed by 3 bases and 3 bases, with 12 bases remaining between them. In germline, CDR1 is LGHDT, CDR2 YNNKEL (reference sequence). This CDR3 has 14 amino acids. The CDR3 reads CASSHRELLYEQYF. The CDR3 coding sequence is TGTGCCAGCAGCCACAGGGAACTCCTCTACGAGCAGTACTTC.

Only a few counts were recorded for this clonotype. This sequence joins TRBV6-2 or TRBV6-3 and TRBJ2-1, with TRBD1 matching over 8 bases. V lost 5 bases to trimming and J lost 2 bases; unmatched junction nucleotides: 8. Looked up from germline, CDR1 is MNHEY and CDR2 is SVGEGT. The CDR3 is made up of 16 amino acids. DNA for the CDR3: TGTGCCAGCAGTCCCCGTGACAGGGGCCCCTACAATGAGCAGTTCTTC. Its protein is CASSPRDRGPYNEQFF.

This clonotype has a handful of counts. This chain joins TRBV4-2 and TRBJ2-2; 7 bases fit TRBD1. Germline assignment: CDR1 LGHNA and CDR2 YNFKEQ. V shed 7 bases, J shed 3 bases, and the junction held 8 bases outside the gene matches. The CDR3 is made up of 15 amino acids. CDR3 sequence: CASIPEQGYTGELFF. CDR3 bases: TGTGCCAGCATCCCCGAACAGGGGTACACCGGGGAGCTGTTTTTT.

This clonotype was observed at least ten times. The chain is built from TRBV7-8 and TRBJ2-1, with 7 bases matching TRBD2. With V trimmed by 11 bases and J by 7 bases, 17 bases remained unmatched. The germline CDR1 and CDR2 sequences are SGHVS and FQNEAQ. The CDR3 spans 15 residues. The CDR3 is CAAAPDGGWGNEQFF. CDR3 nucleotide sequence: TGTGCCGCAGCCCCGGACGGGGGGTGGGGGAATGAGCAGTTCTTC.

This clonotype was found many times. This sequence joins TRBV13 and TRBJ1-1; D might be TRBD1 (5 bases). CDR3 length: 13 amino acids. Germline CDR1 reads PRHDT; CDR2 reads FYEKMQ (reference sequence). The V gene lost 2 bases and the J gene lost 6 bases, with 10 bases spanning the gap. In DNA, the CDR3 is TGTGCCAGCAGCTTACTTGGGGCAGCTGAAGCTTTCTTT. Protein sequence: CASSLLGAAEAFF.

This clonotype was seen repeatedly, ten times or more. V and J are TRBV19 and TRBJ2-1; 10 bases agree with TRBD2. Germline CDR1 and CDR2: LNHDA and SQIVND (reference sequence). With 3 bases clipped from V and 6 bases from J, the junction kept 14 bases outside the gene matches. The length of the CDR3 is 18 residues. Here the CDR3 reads CASSIWASGGHTGNEQFF. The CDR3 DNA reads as TGTGCCAGTAGTATCTGGGCTAGCGGGGGACACACGGGCAATGAGCAGTTCTTC. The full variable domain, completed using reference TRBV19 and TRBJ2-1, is DGGITQSPKYLFRKEGQNVTLSCEQNLNHDAMYWYRQDPGQGLRLIYYSQIVNDFQKGDIAEGYSVSREKKESFPLTVTSAQKNPTAFYLCASSIWASGGHTGNEQFFGPGTRLTVL.

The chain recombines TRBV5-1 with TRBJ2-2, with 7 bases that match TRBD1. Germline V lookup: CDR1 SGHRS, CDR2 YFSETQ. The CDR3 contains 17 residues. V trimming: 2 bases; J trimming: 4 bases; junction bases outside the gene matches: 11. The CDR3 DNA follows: TGCGCCAGCAGCTTTGGACAAAGACAGGGCGGCACCGGGGAGCTGTTTTTT. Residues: CASSFGQRQGGTGELFF.

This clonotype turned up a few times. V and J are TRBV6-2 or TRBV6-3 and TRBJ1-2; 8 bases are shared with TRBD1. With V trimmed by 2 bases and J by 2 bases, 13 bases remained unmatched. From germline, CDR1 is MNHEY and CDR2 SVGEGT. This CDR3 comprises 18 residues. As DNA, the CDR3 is TGTGCCAGCAGTTACGTGGTCGGGACAGGCGAACCCAACTATGGCTACACCTTC. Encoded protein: CASSYVVGTGEPNYGYTF.

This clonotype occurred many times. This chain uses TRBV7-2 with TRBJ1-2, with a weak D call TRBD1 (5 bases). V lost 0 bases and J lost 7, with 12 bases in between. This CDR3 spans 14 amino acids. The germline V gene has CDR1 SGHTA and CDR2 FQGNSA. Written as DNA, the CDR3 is TGTGCCAGCAGCTTAGCCGGCGGGGGGAGTGGCTACACCTTC. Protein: CASSLAGGGSGYTF.

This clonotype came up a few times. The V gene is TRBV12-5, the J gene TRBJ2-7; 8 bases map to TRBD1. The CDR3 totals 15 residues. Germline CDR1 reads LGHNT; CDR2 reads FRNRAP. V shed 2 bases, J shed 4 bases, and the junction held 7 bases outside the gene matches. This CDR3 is CASGLKGRGPYEQYV. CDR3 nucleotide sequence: TGTGCTAGTGGTTTGAAGGGCAGGGGGCCGTACGAGCAGTACGTC.

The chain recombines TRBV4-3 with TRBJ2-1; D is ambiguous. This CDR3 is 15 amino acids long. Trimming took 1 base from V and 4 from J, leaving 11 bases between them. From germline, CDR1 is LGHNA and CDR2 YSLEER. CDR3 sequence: CASSQGGGGYNEQFF. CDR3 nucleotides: TGCGCCAGCAGCCAAGGTGGCGGTGGATACAATGAGCAGTTCTTC.

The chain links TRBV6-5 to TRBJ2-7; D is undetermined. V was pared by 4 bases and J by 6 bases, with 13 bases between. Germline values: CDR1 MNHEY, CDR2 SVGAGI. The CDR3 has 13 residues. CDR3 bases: TGTGCCAGCAGTTCCTCTCTGAAGCTCGAGCAGTACTTC. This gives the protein CASSSSLKLEQYF.

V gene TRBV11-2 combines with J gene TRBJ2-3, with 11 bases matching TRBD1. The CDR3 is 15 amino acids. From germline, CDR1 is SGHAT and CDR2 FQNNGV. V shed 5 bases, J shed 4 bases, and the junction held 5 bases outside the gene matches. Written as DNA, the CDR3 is TGTGCCAGCAGCCCGGGACAGGGGGGACCAGATACGCAGTATTTT. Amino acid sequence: CASSPGQGGPDTQYF.

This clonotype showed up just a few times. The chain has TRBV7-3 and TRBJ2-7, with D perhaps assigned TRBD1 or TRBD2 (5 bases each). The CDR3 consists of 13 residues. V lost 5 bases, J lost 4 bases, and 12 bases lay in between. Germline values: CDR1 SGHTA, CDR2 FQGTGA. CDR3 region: CASSRDAGYEQYF. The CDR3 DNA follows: TGTGCCAGCAGCCGGGACGCCGGATACGAGCAGTACTTC.